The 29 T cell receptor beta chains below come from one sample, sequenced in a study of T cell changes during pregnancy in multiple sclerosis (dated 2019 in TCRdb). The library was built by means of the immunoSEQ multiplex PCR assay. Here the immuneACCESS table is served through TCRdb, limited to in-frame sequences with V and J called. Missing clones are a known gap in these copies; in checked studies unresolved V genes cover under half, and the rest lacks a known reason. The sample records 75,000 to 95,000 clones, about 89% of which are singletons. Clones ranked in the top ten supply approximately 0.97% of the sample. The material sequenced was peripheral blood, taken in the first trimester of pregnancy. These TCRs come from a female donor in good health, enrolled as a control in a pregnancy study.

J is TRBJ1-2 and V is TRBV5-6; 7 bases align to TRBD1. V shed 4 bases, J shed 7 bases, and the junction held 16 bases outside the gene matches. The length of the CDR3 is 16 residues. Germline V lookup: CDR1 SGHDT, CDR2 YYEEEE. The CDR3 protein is CASSPPGGPTPSGYTF. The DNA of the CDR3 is TGTGCCAGCAGCCCTCCAGGGGGGCCCACTCCGAGTGGCTACACCTTC.

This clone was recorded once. The CDR3 loop is CASSLSADTQYF. The CDR3 DNA reads as TGTGCCAGCAGCTTATCCGCAGATACGCAGTATTTT. The genes are TRBV7-2 and TRBJ2-3; D not resolved. The CDR3 contains 12 residues. Germline loops: CDR1 SGHTA, CDR2 FQGNSA. V lost 2 bases and J 4 bases, leaving 4 bases between the germline ends.

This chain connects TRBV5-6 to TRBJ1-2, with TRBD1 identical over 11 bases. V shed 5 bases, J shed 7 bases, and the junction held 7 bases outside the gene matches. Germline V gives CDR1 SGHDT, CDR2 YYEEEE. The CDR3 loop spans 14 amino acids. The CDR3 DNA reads TGTGCCAGCAGGCCCGCGGGACAGGGGGTTGGCTACACCTTC. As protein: CASRPAGQGVGYTF.

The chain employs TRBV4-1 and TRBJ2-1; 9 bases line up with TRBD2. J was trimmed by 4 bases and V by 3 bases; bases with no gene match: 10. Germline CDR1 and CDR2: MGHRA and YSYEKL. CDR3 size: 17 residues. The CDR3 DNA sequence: TGCGCCAGCAGCCACACCGCTAGCGGGGCGGGGTACAATGAGCAGTTCTTC. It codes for CASSHTASGAGYNEQFF.

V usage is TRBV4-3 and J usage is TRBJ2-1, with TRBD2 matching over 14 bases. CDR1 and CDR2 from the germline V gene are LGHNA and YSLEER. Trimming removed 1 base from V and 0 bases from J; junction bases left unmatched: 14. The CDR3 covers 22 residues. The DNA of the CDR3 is TGCGCCAGCAGCCAAGTGAGAAGGGGACTAGCGGGAGTCCACTTCTCCTACAATGAGCAGTTCTTC. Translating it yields CASSQVRRGLAGVHFSYNEQFF.

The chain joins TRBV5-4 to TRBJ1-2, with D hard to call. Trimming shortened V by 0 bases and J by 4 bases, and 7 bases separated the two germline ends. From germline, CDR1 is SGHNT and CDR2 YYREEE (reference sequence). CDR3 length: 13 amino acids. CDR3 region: CASSLEPGYGYTF. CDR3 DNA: TGTGCCAGCAGCTTGGAGCCGGGCTATGGCTACACCTTC.

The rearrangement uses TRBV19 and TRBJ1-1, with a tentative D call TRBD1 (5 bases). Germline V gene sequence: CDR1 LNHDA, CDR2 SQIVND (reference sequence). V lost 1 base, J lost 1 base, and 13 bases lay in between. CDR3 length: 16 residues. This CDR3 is CASSIVPGHPNTEAFF. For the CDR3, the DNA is TGTGCCAGTAGTATAGTCCCCGGACACCCGAACACTGAAGCTTTCTTT.

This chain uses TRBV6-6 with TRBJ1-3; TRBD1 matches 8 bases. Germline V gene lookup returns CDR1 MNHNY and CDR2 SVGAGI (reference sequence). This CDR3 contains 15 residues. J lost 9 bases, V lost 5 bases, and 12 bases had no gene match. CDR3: CASSKVQTGEGTIYF. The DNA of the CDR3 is TGTGCCAGCAGTAAAGTCCAGACAGGGGAGGGCACCATATATTTT.

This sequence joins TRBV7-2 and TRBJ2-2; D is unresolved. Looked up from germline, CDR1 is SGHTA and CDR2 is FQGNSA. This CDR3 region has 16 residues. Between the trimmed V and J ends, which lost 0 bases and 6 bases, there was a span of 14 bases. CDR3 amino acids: CASSLARRRHAGELFF. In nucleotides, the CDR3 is TGTGCCAGCAGCTTAGCAAGGCGGCGGCACGCCGGGGAGCTGTTTTTT.

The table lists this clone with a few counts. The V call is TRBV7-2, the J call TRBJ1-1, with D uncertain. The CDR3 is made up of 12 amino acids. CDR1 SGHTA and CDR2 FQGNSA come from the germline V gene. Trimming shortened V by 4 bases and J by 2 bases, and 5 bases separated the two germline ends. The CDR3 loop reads CASSYLNTEAFF. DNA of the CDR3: TGTGCCAGCAGCTACCTAAACACTGAAGCTTTCTTT.

CDR3 DNA: TGTGCCAGCAGCTTAGGGTCAACTAGCGGTGGGCGCACAGATACGCAGTATTTT. Amino acid sequence: CASSLGSTSGGRTDTQYF. This chain joins TRBV11-3 and TRBJ2-3; TRBD2 aligns across 8 bases. The CDR3 runs to 18 residues. Germline lookup yields CDR1 SGHNT and CDR2 YENEEA. V shed 1 base and J 1 base; nucleotides not matched to a gene: 10.

The CDR3: CASSRVGGENTEAFF. CDR3 DNA: TGTGCCAGCAGCCGCGTAGGGGGAGAGAACACTGAAGCTTTCTTT. The chain links TRBV5-4 to TRBJ1-1; D might be TRBD1 (6 bases). Deletions cut 4 bases from V and 1 base from J, with 14 bases between. CDR1 SGHNT and CDR2 YYREEE come from the germline V gene (reference sequence). This CDR3 has 15 residues.

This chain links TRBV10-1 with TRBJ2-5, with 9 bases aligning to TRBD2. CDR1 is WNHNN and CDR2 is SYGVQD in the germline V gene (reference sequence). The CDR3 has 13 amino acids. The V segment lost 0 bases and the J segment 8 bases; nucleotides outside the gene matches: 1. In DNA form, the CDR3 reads TGCGCCAGCAGTGAGTCGACTAGCGGAACCCAGTACTTC. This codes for CASSESTSGTQYF.

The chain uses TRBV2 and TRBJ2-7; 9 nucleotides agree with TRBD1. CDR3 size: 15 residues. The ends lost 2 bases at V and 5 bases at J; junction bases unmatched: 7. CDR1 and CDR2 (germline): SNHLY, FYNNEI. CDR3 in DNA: TGTGCCAGCAGTGAAAGGACAGGGGATTGGCACGAGCAGTACTTC. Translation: CASSERTGDWHEQYF.

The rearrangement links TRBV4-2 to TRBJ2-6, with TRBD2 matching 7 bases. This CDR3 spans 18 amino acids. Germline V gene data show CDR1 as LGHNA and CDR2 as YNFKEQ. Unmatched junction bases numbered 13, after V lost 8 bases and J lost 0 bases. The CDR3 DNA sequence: TGTGCCAGCCGTAGGTCTAAGGGAGGGTCCTCTGGGGCCAACGTCCTGACTTTC. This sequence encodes CASRRSKGGSSGANVLTF.

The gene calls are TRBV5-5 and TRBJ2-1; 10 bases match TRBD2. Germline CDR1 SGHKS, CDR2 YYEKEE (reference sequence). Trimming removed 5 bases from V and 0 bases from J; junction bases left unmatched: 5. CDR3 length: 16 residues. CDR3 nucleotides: TGTGCCAGCAGTACACTAGCGGGGAGCTCCTACAATGAGCAGTTCTTC. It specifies CASSTLAGSSYNEQFF.

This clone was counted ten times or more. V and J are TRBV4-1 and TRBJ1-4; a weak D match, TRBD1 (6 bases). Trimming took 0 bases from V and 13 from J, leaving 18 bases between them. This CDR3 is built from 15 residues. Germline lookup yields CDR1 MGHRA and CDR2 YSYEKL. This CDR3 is CASSQEIRTASRLFF. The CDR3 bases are TGCGCCAGCAGCCAAGAGATAAGGACAGCGAGTAGACTGTTTTTT.

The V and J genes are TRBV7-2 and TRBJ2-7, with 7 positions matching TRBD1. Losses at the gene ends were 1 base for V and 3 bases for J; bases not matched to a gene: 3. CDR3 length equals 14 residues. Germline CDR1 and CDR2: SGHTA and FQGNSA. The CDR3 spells CASSLGQGLYEQYF. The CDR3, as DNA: TGTGCCAGCAGCTTAGGACAGGGCCTCTACGAGCAGTACTTC.

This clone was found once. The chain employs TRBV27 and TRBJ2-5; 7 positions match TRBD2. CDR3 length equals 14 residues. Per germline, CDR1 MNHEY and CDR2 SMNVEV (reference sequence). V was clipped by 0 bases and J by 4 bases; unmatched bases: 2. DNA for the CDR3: TGTGCCAGCAGTTTATCGGGGACTACAGAGACCCAGTACTTC. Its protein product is CASSLSGTTETQYF.

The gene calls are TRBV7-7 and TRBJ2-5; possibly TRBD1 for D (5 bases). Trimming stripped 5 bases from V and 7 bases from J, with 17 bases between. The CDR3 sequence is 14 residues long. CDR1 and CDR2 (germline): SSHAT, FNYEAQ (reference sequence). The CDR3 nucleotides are TGTGCCAGCAGCCCGACGGTAGGGGTGGGGACCCAGTACTTC. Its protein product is CASSPTVGVGTQYF.

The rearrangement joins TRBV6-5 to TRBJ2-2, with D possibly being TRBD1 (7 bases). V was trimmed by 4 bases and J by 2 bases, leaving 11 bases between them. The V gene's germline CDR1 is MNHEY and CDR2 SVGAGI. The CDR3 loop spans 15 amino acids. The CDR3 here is CASSSQGGNTGELFF. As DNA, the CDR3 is TGTGCCAGCAGTTCCCAGGGGGGAAACACCGGGGAGCTGTTTTTT.

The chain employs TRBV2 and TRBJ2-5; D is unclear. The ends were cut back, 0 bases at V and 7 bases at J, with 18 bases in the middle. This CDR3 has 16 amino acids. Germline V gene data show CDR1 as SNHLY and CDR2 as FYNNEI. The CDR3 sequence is CASSEAAPLPPGTQYF. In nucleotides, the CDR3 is TGTGCCAGCAGTGAAGCGGCGCCACTGCCCCCGGGGACCCAGTACTTC.

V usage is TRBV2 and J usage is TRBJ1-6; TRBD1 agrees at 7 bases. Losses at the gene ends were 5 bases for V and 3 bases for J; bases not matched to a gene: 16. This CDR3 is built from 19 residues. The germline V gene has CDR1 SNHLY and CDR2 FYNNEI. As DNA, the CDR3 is TGTGCCAGCAGTCCTATTTCCGGGACAGCGGACCTCTATAATTCACCCCTCCACTTT. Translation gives CASSPISGTADLYNSPLHF.

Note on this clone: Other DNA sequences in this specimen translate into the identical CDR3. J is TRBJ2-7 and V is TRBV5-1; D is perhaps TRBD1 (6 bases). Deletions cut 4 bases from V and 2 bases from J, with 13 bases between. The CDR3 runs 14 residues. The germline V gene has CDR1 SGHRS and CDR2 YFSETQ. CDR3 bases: TGCGCCAGCAGCATCCGGACAGAGCCCTACGAGCAGTACTTC. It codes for CASSIRTEPYEQYF. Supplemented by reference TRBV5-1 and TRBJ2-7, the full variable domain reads KAGVTQTPRYLIKTRGQQVTLSCSPISGHRSVSWYQQTPGQGLQFLFEYFSETQRNKGNFPGRFSGRQFSNSRSEMNVSTLELGDSALYLCASSIRTEPYEQYFGPGTRLTVT.

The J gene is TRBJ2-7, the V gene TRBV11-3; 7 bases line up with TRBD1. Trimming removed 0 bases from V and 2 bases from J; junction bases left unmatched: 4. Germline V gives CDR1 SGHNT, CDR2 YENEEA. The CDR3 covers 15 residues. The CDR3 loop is CASSLDGTETYEQYF. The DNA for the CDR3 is TGTGCCAGCAGCTTAGACGGGACAGAGACCTACGAGCAGTACTTC.

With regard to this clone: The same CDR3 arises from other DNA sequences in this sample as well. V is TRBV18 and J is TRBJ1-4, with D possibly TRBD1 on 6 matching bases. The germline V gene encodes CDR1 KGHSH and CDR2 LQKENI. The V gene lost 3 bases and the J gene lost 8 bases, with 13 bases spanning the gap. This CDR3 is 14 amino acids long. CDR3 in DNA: TGTGCCAGCTCACCGTACAGGGAAAACGAAAAACTGTTTTTT. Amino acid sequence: CASSPYRENEKLFF.

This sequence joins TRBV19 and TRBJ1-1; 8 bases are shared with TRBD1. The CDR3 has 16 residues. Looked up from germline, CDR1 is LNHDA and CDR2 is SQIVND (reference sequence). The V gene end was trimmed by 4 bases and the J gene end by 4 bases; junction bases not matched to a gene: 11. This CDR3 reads CASSSGQGRLRTEAFF. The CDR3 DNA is TGTGCCAGTAGTAGTGGACAGGGTCGGTTGCGCACTGAAGCTTTCTTT.

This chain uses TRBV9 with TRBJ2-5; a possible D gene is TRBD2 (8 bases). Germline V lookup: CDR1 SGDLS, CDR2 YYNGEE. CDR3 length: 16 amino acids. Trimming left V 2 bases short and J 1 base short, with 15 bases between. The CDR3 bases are TGTGCCAGCAGCGTCGGGGGGGGGACAGCCCAAGAGACCCAGTACTTC. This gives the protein CASSVGGGTAQETQYF.

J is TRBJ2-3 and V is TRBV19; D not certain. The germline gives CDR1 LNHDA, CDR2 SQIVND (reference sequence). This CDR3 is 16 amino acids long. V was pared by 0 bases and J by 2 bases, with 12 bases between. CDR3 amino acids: CASSIDPNMNTDTQYF. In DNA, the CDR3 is TGTGCCAGTAGTATAGATCCAAACATGAACACAGATACGCAGTATTTT.